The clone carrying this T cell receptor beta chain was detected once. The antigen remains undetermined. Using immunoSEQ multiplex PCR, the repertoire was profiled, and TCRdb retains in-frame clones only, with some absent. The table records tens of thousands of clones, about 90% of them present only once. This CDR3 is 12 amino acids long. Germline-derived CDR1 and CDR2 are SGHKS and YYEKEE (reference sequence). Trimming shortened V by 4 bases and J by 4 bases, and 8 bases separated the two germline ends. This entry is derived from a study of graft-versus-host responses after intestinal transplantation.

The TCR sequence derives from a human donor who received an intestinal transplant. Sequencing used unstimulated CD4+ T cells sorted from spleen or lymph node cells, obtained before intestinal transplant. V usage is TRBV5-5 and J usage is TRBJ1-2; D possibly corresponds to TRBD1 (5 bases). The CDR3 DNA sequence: TGTGCCAGCAGCCCGGGGGGCTATGGCTACACCTTC. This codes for CASSPGGYGYTF. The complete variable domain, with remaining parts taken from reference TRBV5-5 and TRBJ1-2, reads DAGVTQSPTHLIKTRGQQVTLRCSPISGHKSVSWYQQVLGQGPQFIFQYYEKEERGRGNFPDRFSARQFPNYSSELNVNALLLGDSALYLCASSPGGYGYTFGSGTRLTVV.